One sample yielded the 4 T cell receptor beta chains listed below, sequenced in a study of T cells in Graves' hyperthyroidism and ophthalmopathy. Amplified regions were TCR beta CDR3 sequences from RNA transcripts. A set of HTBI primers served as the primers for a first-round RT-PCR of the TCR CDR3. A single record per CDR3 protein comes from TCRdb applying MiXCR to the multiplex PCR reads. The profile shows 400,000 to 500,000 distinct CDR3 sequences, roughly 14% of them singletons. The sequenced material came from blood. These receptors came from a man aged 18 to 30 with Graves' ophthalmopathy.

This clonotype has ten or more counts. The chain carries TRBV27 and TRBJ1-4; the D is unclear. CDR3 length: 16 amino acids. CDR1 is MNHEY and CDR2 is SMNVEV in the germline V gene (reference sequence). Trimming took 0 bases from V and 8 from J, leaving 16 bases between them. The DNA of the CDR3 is TGTGCCAGCAGTTTATCGGGCAGTTTGAGATTCGAAAAACTGTTTTTT. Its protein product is CASSLSGSLRFEKLFF.

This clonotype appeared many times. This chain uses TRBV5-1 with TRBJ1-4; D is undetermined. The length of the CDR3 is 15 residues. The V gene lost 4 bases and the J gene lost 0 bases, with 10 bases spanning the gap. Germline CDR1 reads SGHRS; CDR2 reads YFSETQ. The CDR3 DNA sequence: TGCGCCAGCAGCCAAGTGGGAGCAACTAATGAAAAACTGTTTTTT. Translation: CASSQVGATNEKLFF.

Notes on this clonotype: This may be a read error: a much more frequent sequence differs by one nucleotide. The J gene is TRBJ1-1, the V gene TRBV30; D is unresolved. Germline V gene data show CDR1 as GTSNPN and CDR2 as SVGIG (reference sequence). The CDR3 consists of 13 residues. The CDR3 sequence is CAWSVSLNTEASF. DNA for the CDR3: TGTGCCTGGAGTGTTTCATTGAACACTGAAGCTTCCTTT. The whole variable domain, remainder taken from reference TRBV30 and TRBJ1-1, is SQTIHQWPATLVQPVGSPLSLECTVEGTSNPNLYWYRQAAGRGLQLLFYSVGIGQISSEVPQNLSASRPQDRQFILSSKKLLLSDSGFYLCAWSVSLNTEASFGQGTRLTVV.

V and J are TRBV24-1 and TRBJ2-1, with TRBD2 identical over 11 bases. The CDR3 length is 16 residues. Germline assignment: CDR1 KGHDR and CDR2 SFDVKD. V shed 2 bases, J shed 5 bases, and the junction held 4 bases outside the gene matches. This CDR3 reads CATSDSVAGGHNEQFF. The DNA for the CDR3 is TGTGCCACCAGTGATTCGGTAGCGGGAGGGCACAATGAGCAGTTCTTC.